This T cell receptor beta chain comes out of a study of early T cells in non-severe SARS-CoV-2 infection. Study information: Whole-blood bulk RNA, unsorted, was sequenced, and chains were unpaired. Study-wide findings and caveats: CD4 and private specificities were missed by VDJdb matching, which favored anti-spike CD8 responses.

Unique molecular identifiers were added to individual cDNA molecules. One entry per CDR3 protein results from TCRdb running MiXCR on the 5' RACE reads. Seen here are around 50,000 distinct CDR3 sequences, around 5.2% observed once, and the top ten hold 4.5%. This clonotype appeared many times. The antigen remains unidentified. There are 15 residues in the CDR3. CDR1 is KGHDR and CDR2 is SFDVKD in the germline V gene. V was trimmed by 2 bases and J by 5 bases, leaving 12 bases between them. The rearrangement uses TRBV24-1 and TRBJ2-1, with unresolved D. Source material: whole blood. The TCR originated in an adult who was a healthcare worker with PCR-confirmed SARS-CoV-2 infection or an uninfected control (not recorded which). This CDR3 reads CATSDSAKNHNEQFF. The CDR3 coding sequence is TGTGCCACCAGTGATTCGGCCAAGAACCACAATGAGCAGTTCTTC.